These 27 T cell receptor beta chains share one sample of origin, sequenced in a study of cytomegalovirus exposure and HLA in healthy donors (dated by TCRdb to about 2017). Library method: the immunoSEQ multiplex PCR assay. For the multiplex PCR, a mixture combining 60 forward primers for TCR Vbeta segments and 13 reverse primers for TCR Jbeta segments was used. In TCRdb, the immuneACCESS table is reduced to in-frame sequences with V and J assigned. These tables do not hold every clone; where another copy was compared, an unresolved V gene accounts for under half, and the others remain unexplained. Recorded for this sample are about 90,000 clones; 79% of them occurred a single time. Approximately 2.6% of the sample belongs to the ten largest clones. The sequenced material came from PBMCs. These receptor sequences come from a man aged 25-40 years in good health and CMV-seronegative.

This chain joins TRBV30 and TRBJ2-5; 8 nucleotides align to TRBD1. The CDR3 runs 17 residues. Trimming took 2 bases from V and 7 from J; bases not matched to a gene: 18. CDR1 is GTSNPN, CDR2 SVGIG, per germline (reference sequence). The CDR3 spells CAWSLAGGQHVWGTQYF. CDR3 bases: TGTGCCTGGAGTTTGGCAGGGGGCCAGCATGTGTGGGGGACCCAGTACTTC.

The chain links TRBV7-6 to TRBJ2-5; 10 bases are a match to TRBD1. Unmatched junction bases numbered 7, after V lost 5 bases and J lost 4 bases. The CDR3 length is 15 residues. Germline CDR1 is SGHVS and CDR2 is FNYEAQ. CDR3 nucleotide sequence: TGTGCCAGCAGCCCCACGACAGGGGGCCGAGAGACCCAGTACTTC. This gives the protein CASSPTTGGRETQYF.

The chain uses TRBV4-3 and TRBJ2-1; maybe TRBD2 (6 bases). The V gene's germline CDR1 is LGHNA and CDR2 YSLEER. The CDR3 extends over 14 amino acids. Trimming cost V 1 base and J 2 bases, with 6 bases left between them. The CDR3 bases are TGCGCCAGCAGCCAAGGCGGGGCCTACAATGAGCAGTTCTTC. It translates to CASSQGGAYNEQFF.

This clone has only a few counts. V and J are TRBV7-6 and TRBJ2-6, with 8 bases identical to TRBD1. This CDR3 contains 18 residues. In germline, CDR1 is SGHVS, CDR2 FNYEAQ. Trimming at V came to 4 bases and at J to 0 bases, leaving 8 bases not matched to a gene. CDR3 residues: CASSSSPGQVSGANVLTF. CDR3 DNA: TGTGCCAGCAGCTCCTCACCGGGACAGGTCTCTGGGGCCAACGTCCTGACTTTC.

The chain uses TRBV6-1 and TRBJ1-1, with 7 bases matching TRBD1. The germline V gene encodes CDR1 MNHNS and CDR2 SASEGT. V trimming: 4 bases; J trimming: 1 base; junction bases outside the gene matches: 12. The length of the CDR3 is 17 residues. CDR3 nucleotide sequence: TGTGCCAGCAGTGCGAAGGGACAGAGTTTACCGAACACTGAAGCTTTCTTT. Protein sequence: CASSAKGQSLPNTEAFF.

The V call is TRBV19, the J call TRBJ2-3; 7 bases align to TRBD2. Unmatched junction bases numbered 7, after V lost 9 bases and J lost 4 bases. Germline CDR1 LNHDA, CDR2 SQIVND (reference sequence). CDR3 length equals 13 residues. CDR3 DNA sequence: TGTGCCAGCGGGACTATTCCTCCAGATACGCAGTATTTT. Translating gives CASGTIPPDTQYF.

There are a few counts of this clone. The rearrangement uses TRBV11-3 and TRBJ2-7, with 7 bases that match TRBD1. The CDR3 is made up of 17 amino acids. V dropped 5 bases and J dropped 7; count of bases not matched to a gene: 20. CDR1 and CDR2 from the germline V gene are SGHNT and YENEEA. CDR3 DNA: TGTGCCAGCAGCCGAAGACGGGACAGCCACCAGACCACAGAGCAGTACTTC. Translated, it gives CASSRRRDSHQTTEQYF.

V gene TRBV19 combines with J gene TRBJ1-1; 7 bases are shared with TRBD1. From germline, CDR1 is LNHDA and CDR2 SQIVND (reference sequence). The CDR3 consists of 15 residues. V was pared by 5 bases and J by 1 base, with 7 bases of the junction left unmatched. The chain's CDR3 is CASSAWDSQNTEAFF. The CDR3 DNA sequence: TGTGCCAGTAGTGCCTGGGACAGCCAGAACACTGAAGCTTTCTTT.

The chain carries TRBV7-2 and TRBJ2-6; D uncertain. CDR3 length: 16 residues. CDR1 is SGHTA and CDR2 is FQGNSA in the germline V gene. V was pared by 1 base and J by 0 bases, with 7 bases between. DNA for the CDR3: TGTGCCAGCAGCTTAGAAGCGAGCTCTGGGGCCAACGTCCTGACTTTC. Protein product: CASSLEASSGANVLTF.

This clone has only a few counts. V gene TRBV10-3 combines with J gene TRBJ1-1, with 10 bases lining up with TRBD1. With 10 bases clipped from V and 7 bases from J, the junction kept 15 bases outside the gene matches. Germline loops: CDR1 ENHRY, CDR2 SYGVKD. This CDR3 contains 15 residues. The CDR3 sequence is CATQSRDRGPLEAFF. In DNA form, the CDR3 reads TGTGCCACCCAGTCCCGGGACAGGGGTCCCCTTGAAGCTTTCTTT.

The V call is TRBV10-2, the J call TRBJ2-6, with TRBD1 matching 8 bases. The CDR3 covers 21 residues. V was pared by 3 bases and J by 0 bases, with 16 bases of the junction left unmatched. In germline, CDR1 is WSHSY, CDR2 SAAADI. Here the CDR3 DNA reads TGCGCCAGCAGTGATAAAAACCTCCGAGACAGGGGCCACTCTGGGGCCAACGTCCTGACTTTC. Its protein product is CASSDKNLRDRGHSGANVLTF.

The rearrangement links TRBV19 to TRBJ2-6; a weak D match, TRBD2 (6 bases). The CDR3 has 17 residues. Germline V CDR1 and CDR2: LNHDA, SQIVND (reference sequence). V was trimmed by 5 bases and J by 0 bases, leaving 14 bases between them. This CDR3 is CASSLFAGSSGANVLTF. CDR3 nucleotides: TGTGCCAGTAGTCTGTTCGCCGGGAGCTCTGGGGCCAACGTCCTGACTTTC.

The chain carries TRBV27 and TRBJ1-5; 7 positions agree with TRBD1. Germline CDR1 reads MNHEY; CDR2 reads SMNVEV (reference sequence). This CDR3 region has 15 residues. Unmatched junction bases numbered 10, after V lost 5 bases and J lost 6 bases. The CDR3 DNA reads TGTGCCAGCAGTCTCAAACCAGACAGGGTTCAGCCCCAGCATTTT. Encoded protein: CASSLKPDRVQPQHF.

The chain links TRBV7-3 to TRBJ2-2; 10 nucleotides line up with TRBD1. V gave up 2 bases and J gave up 4 bases; unmatched junction bases: 1. The CDR3 is made up of 15 amino acids. Germline CDR1 SGHTA, CDR2 FQGTGA. The DNA for the CDR3 is TGTGCCAGCAGCTTAGGACAGGGGGGCACCGGGGAGCTGTTTTTT. Its translation: CASSLGQGGTGELFF.

The rearrangement joins TRBV19 to TRBJ2-1; perhaps TRBD1 as D (5 bases). The germline CDR1 and CDR2 sequences are LNHDA and SQIVND (reference sequence). The V end lost 1 base, the J end lost 0 bases, and 13 bases lay between the germline ends. The CDR3 length is 17 residues. CDR3 region: CASSIGNQGLSYNEQFF. The CDR3 DNA follows: TGTGCCAGTAGTATAGGGAATCAGGGCCTCTCCTACAATGAGCAGTTCTTC.

Only one count was recorded for this clone. The rearrangement joins TRBV25-1 to TRBJ1-6; possible D gene TRBD1, 5 bases. Per the germline V gene, CDR1 is MGHDK and CDR2 is SYGVNS. There are 16 residues in the CDR3. V gave up 3 bases and J gave up 8 bases, with 17 bases separating them. The CDR3 is CASSDTQGIFDSPLHF. CDR3 coding DNA: TGTGCCAGCAGTGACACTCAGGGCATATTTGATTCACCCCTCCACTTT.

The chain has TRBV7-9 and TRBJ1-2; D ambiguous. The CDR3 loop spans 12 amino acids. The germline gives CDR1 SEHNR, CDR2 FQNEAQ (reference sequence). V lost 5 bases, J lost 5 bases, and 9 bases lay in between. DNA for the CDR3: TGTGCCAGCAGCCTCACAGAGTATGGCTACACCTTC. Translating gives CASSLTEYGYTF.

Only one count was recorded for this clone. The V gene is TRBV18, the J gene TRBJ1-5; 7 positions match TRBD1. The germline gives CDR1 KGHSH, CDR2 LQKENI. CDR3 length: 16 residues. Unmatched junction bases numbered 9, after V lost 4 bases and J lost 3 bases. The CDR3 region has the DNA TGTGCCAGCTCACTGAACCAGGGACAGCCCAATCAGCCCCAGCATTTT. This sequence encodes CASSLNQGQPNQPQHF.

V usage is TRBV18 and J usage is TRBJ1-2, with D possibly being TRBD1 (6 bases). The CDR3 contains 16 residues. V shed 0 bases and J shed 8 bases, with 19 bases lying between them. The germline gives CDR1 KGHSH, CDR2 LQKENI. CDR3 coding DNA: TGTGCCAGCTCACCACCGGACAGAGGGCTCGGCGGGGGCTACACCTTC. Translation: CASSPPDRGLGGGYTF.

There are a few counts of this clone. The chain is built from TRBV18 and TRBJ1-1; 7 positions agree with TRBD1. Germline CDR1 is KGHSH and CDR2 is LQKENI. With V trimmed by 6 bases and J by 3 bases, 4 bases remained unmatched. The CDR3 loop spans 13 amino acids. The CDR3 DNA sequence: TGTGCCAGCTCTTCTGACAGGGACACTGAAGCTTTCTTT. Residues: CASSSDRDTEAFF.

This clone showed up just a few times. This rearrangement joins TRBV6-5 to TRBJ1-1; 7 nucleotides line up with TRBD1. Trimming at V came to 6 bases and at J to 3 bases, leaving 7 bases not matched to a gene. Germline lookup yields CDR1 MNHEY and CDR2 SVGAGI. The CDR3 sequence is 14 residues long. CDR3 sequence (DNA): TGTGCCAGCAGCCTACAGGGGAAGGACACTGAAGCTTTCTTT. Protein sequence: CASSLQGKDTEAFF.

This clone was picked up a small number of times. V usage is TRBV19 and J usage is TRBJ1-6, with 9 bases identical to TRBD1. J was trimmed by 4 bases and V by 8 bases; bases with no gene match: 9. This CDR3 contains 16 residues. Germline V lookup: CDR1 LNHDA, CDR2 SQIVND (reference sequence). Written as DNA, the CDR3 is TGTGCCAGTTCCGCCGGGACAGGGACTTATAATTCACCCCTCCACTTT. It translates to CASSAGTGTYNSPLHF.

The chain has TRBV5-6 and TRBJ1-2; D not certain. The CDR3 runs 15 residues. CDR1 is SGHDT, CDR2 YYEEEE, per germline. Trimming shortened V by 6 bases and J by 4 bases, and 19 bases separated the two germline ends. In nucleotides, the CDR3 is TGTGCCAGCACTATGAGGCAGCCCCTGATCTATGGCTACACCTTC. Protein: CASTMRQPLIYGYTF. Full variable domain (remainder filled in from reference TRBV5-6 and TRBJ1-2): DAGVTQSPTHLIKTRGQQVTLRCSPKSGHDTVSWYQQALGQGPQFIFQYYEEEERQRGNFPDRFSGHQFPNYSSELNVNALLLGDSALYLCASTMRQPLIYGYTFGSGTRLTVV.

This chain joins TRBV9 and TRBJ2-3; no clear D. Trimming took off 4 bases at V and 2 bases at J, with 8 bases between the two ends. Germline V lookup: CDR1 SGDLS, CDR2 YYNGEE. This CDR3 is built from 13 residues. CDR3 residues: CASSSYITDTQYF. The CDR3 DNA reads TGTGCCAGCAGCTCATACATCACAGATACGCAGTATTTT.

The chain is built from TRBV30 and TRBJ1-3; the D is unclear. CDR1 and CDR2 from the germline V gene are GTSNPN and SVGIG (reference sequence). V lost 3 bases and J 0 bases, leaving 12 bases between the germline ends. The CDR3 contains 15 residues. The DNA of the CDR3 is TGTGCCTGGAGCCGGGGAAGCTCCTCTGGAAACACCATATATTTT. This sequence encodes CAWSRGSSSGNTIYF.

The CDR3, as DNA: TGTGCCAGCAGTGAATATCGGACAGGGACGGCACAGCAGTACTTC. This sequence encodes CASSEYRTGTAQQYF. The V call is TRBV25-1, the J call TRBJ2-7, with 8 positions matching TRBD1. After removal of 0 bases from V and 8 bases from J, the junction contained 9 bases not matched to a gene. The length of the CDR3 is 15 residues. CDR1 is MGHDK and CDR2 is SYGVNS in the germline V gene.

V gene TRBV7-9 combines with J gene TRBJ1-3; TRBD1 matches at 7 bases. The CDR3 covers 17 residues. The V gene end was trimmed by 2 bases and the J gene end by 0 bases; junction bases not matched to a gene: 7. Germline V gene data show CDR1 as SEHNR and CDR2 as FQNEAQ (reference sequence). The chain's CDR3 is CASSLFRDSYSGNTIYF. As DNA, the CDR3 is TGTGCCAGCAGCTTATTCCGGGACAGTTACTCTGGAAACACCATATATTTT. The full variable domain, its missing parts supplied by reference TRBV7-9 and TRBJ1-3, is DTGVSQNPRHKITKRGQNVTFRCDPISEHNRLYWYRQTLGQGPEFLTYFQNEAQLEKSRLLSDRFSAERPKGSFSTLEIQRTEQGDSAMYLCASSLFRDSYSGNTIYFGEGSWLTVV.